Listed below are T cell receptor beta chains from one sample, sequenced in a study of CD8 T cells in Susac syndrome. A single record per CDR3 protein comes from TCRdb applying MiXCR to the immunoSEQ multiplex PCR reads. This table has 180,000 or so distinct CDR3 sequences, approximately 96% appearing once. The specimen was CD4+ T cells from PBMCs. Receptor source: a human donor in good health. Both conserved end residues are part of each CDR3. The D gene is left open where the match is weak. Only some rows state a clone size, as once, few, many or a class for expanded clones.

D gene: -; V gene: TRBV30; clone size: -; J gene: TRBJ2-7; CDR3 DNA: TGTGCCTGGAGTGGTTATAGGGCCGCCTACGAGCAGTACTTC; CDR3 protein: CAWSGYRAAYEQYF
D gene: -; V gene: TRBV15; clone size: once; J gene: TRBJ1-2; CDR3 DNA: TGTGCCACCAGCAGAGAGATAGGGATCTATGGCTACACCTTC; CDR3 protein: CATSREIGIYGYTF
D gene: -; V gene: TRBV12-3/TRBV12-4; clone size: -; J gene: TRBJ2-7; CDR3 DNA: TGTGCCAGCAGTTTCTCAAGGCGGAGCTCCTACGAGCAGTACTTC; CDR3 protein: CASSFSRRSSYEQYF
D gene: TRBD2; V gene: TRBV20-1; clone size: -; J gene: TRBJ2-2; CDR3 DNA: TGCAGTGCTACATCGGGGGGTGGCACCGGGGAGCTGTTTTTT; CDR3 protein: CSATSGGGTGELFF
D gene: TRBD1; V gene: TRBV4-2; clone size: once; J gene: TRBJ2-1; CDR3 DNA: TGTGCCAGCAGCCCAACCCTCCGGGACAGGGCCACCAATGAGCAGTTCTTC; CDR3 protein: CASSPTLRDRATNEQFF
D gene: -; V gene: TRBV25-1; clone size: -; J gene: TRBJ2-5; CDR3 DNA: TGTGCCAGCAGTGACCCGGCTCTAGAGGGAGAGACCCAGTACTTC; CDR3 protein: CASSDPALEGETQYF
D gene: TRBD1; V gene: TRBV4-2; clone size: -; J gene: TRBJ2-1; CDR3 DNA: TGTGCCAGCAGCCTCAGACAGGGGGATTCGGGTGAGCAGTTCTTC; CDR3 protein: CASSLRQGDSGEQFF
D gene: TRBD1; V gene: TRBV7-2; clone size: -; J gene: TRBJ1-6; CDR3 DNA: TGTGCCAGCAGCTTATACAGGGGAGACTCACCCCTCCACTTT; CDR3 protein: CASSLYRGDSPLHF
D gene: -; V gene: TRBV14; clone size: -; J gene: TRBJ1-4; CDR3 DNA: TGTGCCAGCAGCCAAGTCCACCCGGGGGCTGGCGAAAAACTGTTTTTT; CDR3 protein: CASSQVHPGAGEKLFF
D gene: -; V gene: TRBV20-1; clone size: -; J gene: TRBJ2-7; CDR3 DNA: TGCAGTGCTACCGACAGTACCTACGAGCAGTACTTC; CDR3 protein: CSATDSTYEQYF
D gene: TRBD2; V gene: TRBV7-3; clone size: -; J gene: TRBJ2-3; CDR3 DNA: TGTGCCAGCAGTACCCCGGGACTACCGCAGTATTTT; CDR3 protein: CASSTPGLPQYF
D gene: -; V gene: TRBV4-2; clone size: -; J gene: TRBJ1-2; CDR3 DNA: TGTGCCAGCAGCCAAGAATCAGGGGAGGACTATGGCTACACCTTC; CDR3 protein: CASSQESGEDYGYTF
D gene: -; V gene: TRBV29-1; clone size: -; J gene: TRBJ2-4; CDR3 DNA: TGCAGCGTTGATACGCTGGGTCGGGAAAACATTCAGTACTTC; CDR3 protein: CSVDTLGRENIQYF
D gene: TRBD1; V gene: TRBV5-1; clone size: few; J gene: TRBJ2-7; CDR3 DNA: TGCGCCAGCAGCGAAGGGGACAGGGGTAGTGAGCAGTATTTC; CDR3 protein: CASSEGDRGSEQYF
D gene: -; V gene: TRBV30; clone size: -; J gene: TRBJ1-2; CDR3 DNA: TGTGCCTGGAGTCAACGGCGGGGATATGGCTACACCTTC; CDR3 protein: CAWSQRRGYGYTF
D gene: -; V gene: TRBV9; clone size: -; J gene: TRBJ2-3; CDR3 DNA: TGTGCCAGCAGCGTAGGCAGTCGAGGAGCAGATACGCAGTATTTT; CDR3 protein: CASSVGSRGADTQYF
D gene: -; V gene: TRBV9; clone size: -; J gene: TRBJ2-4; CDR3 DNA: TGTGCCAGCAGCTTACGGACCCGAAGCATTCAGTACTTC; CDR3 protein: CASSLRTRSIQYF
D gene: -; V gene: TRBV6-4; clone size: -; J gene: TRBJ2-2; CDR3 DNA: TGTGCCAGCCGAGTGTTCGCGAACACCGGGGAGCTGTTTTTT; CDR3 protein: CASRVFANTGELFF
D gene: TRBD1; V gene: TRBV7-2; clone size: -; J gene: TRBJ1-2; CDR3 DNA: TGTGCCAGCAGCTTAGCCGGGACAGCAAACTATGGCTACACCTTC; CDR3 protein: CASSLAGTANYGYTF
D gene: TRBD2; V gene: TRBV11-2; clone size: -; J gene: TRBJ2-7; CDR3 DNA: TGTGCCAGCAGCCCCGATCGGGGGGGGAGGGCGTACTTC; CDR3 protein: CASSPDRGGRAYF
D gene: TRBD2; V gene: TRBV20-1; clone size: -; J gene: TRBJ2-7; CDR3 DNA: TGCAGTGCTAGCTCCACTAGCGACTCCTACGAGCAGTACTTC; CDR3 protein: CSASSTSDSYEQYF
D gene: -; V gene: TRBV6-2/TRBV6-3; clone size: -; J gene: TRBJ2-3; CDR3 DNA: TGTGCCAGCAGCCTTTACCGGGGTCCCCGGGAAGATACGCAGTATTTT; CDR3 protein: CASSLYRGPREDTQYF
D gene: -; V gene: TRBV9; clone size: -; J gene: TRBJ1-6; CDR3 DNA: TGTGCCAGCAGCGTTACCCTGGCGGGGGGCTCACCCCTCCACTTT; CDR3 protein: CASSVTLAGGSPLHF
D gene: -; V gene: TRBV20-1; clone size: -; J gene: TRBJ1-1; CDR3 DNA: TGCAGTGCTCCAAGGAGAGGGTTGCCTGAAGCTTTCTTT; CDR3 protein: CSAPRRGLPEAFF
D gene: TRBD2; V gene: TRBV20-1; clone size: -; J gene: TRBJ2-7; CDR3 DNA: TGCAGTGCTTCAGGGGCTAGCGGGGGGTCCTACGAGCAGTACTTC; CDR3 protein: CSASGASGGSYEQYF
D gene: -; V gene: TRBV29-1; clone size: -; J gene: TRBJ1-2; CDR3 DNA: TGCAGCGTTGGATGGGAAACCTATGGCTACACCTTC; CDR3 protein: CSVGWETYGYTF
D gene: -; V gene: TRBV6-2/TRBV6-3; clone size: -; J gene: TRBJ2-1; CDR3 DNA: TGTGCCAGCAGTTTAGGGAAGCGGGTAGCAGGCTCCTACAATGAGCAGTTCTTC; CDR3 protein: CASSLGKRVAGSYNEQFF
D gene: TRBD1; V gene: TRBV20-1; clone size: -; J gene: TRBJ1-2; CDR3 DNA: TGCAGTGCTGGCGGGACAGGGTTCGGCTACACCTTC; CDR3 protein: CSAGGTGFGYTF
D gene: TRBD2; V gene: TRBV6-5; clone size: -; J gene: TRBJ2-5; CDR3 DNA: TGTGCCAGCAGTTACGGGAGCGGGGGAGGAGAGACCCAGTACTTC; CDR3 protein: CASSYGSGGGETQYF
D gene: -; V gene: TRBV20-1; clone size: -; J gene: TRBJ2-6; CDR3 DNA: TGCAGTGCTTCAGGGTGGGACTCTGGGGCCAACGTCCTGACTTTC; CDR3 protein: CSASGWDSGANVLTF
D gene: -; V gene: TRBV9; clone size: -; J gene: TRBJ2-5; CDR3 DNA: TGTGCCAGCAGCGTCGAAGGTGGGGTCCAAGAGACCCAGTACTTC; CDR3 protein: CASSVEGGVQETQYF
D gene: -; V gene: TRBV5-4; clone size: -; J gene: TRBJ1-2; CDR3 DNA: TGTGCCAGCACCTTCGGGGGGGCAGGGTATGGCTACACCTTC; CDR3 protein: CASTFGGAGYGYTF
D gene: -; V gene: TRBV3-1; clone size: once; J gene: TRBJ2-5; CDR3 DNA: TGTGCCAGCAGCCCTCCCGCTCAAGAGACCCAGTACTTC; CDR3 protein: CASSPPAQETQYF
D gene: -; V gene: TRBV9; clone size: -; J gene: TRBJ2-5; CDR3 DNA: TGTGCCAGCAGCGCGCAAGGCGCACCCCAAGAGACCCAGTACTTC; CDR3 protein: CASSAQGAPQETQYF
D gene: TRBD1; V gene: TRBV28; clone size: few; J gene: TRBJ2-7; CDR3 DNA: TGTGCCAGCAGTTCCCCCGGACAGGGGAACTACGAGCAGTACTTC; CDR3 protein: CASSSPGQGNYEQYF
D gene: TRBD1; V gene: TRBV4-1; clone size: -; J gene: TRBJ2-5; CDR3 DNA: TGCGCCAGCAGCCAAGAGGGACAGGGGGTCGGGACCCAGTACTTC; CDR3 protein: CASSQEGQGVGTQYF
D gene: TRBD2; V gene: TRBV20-1; clone size: -; J gene: TRBJ2-1; CDR3 DNA: TGCAGTGCTAGAGTGTCTAGCGGCACAAGCTCCTACAATGAGCAGTTCTTC; CDR3 protein: CSARVSSGTSSYNEQFF
D gene: TRBD1; V gene: TRBV20-1; clone size: -; J gene: TRBJ1-4; CDR3 DNA: TGCAGTGCCGCGGGGACAGGGCTAAATGAAAAACTGTTTTTT; CDR3 protein: CSAAGTGLNEKLFF
D gene: -; V gene: TRBV7-9; clone size: -; J gene: TRBJ1-1; CDR3 DNA: TGTGCCAGCAGCTTAGCCGAGGTCTCGGGCACTGAAGCTTTCTTT; CDR3 protein: CASSLAEVSGTEAFF